This T cell receptor (beta chain) was observed in a study of cytomegalovirus exposure and HLA in healthy donors. Use of 60 Vbeta and 13 Jbeta primers characterized the PCR. Using immunoSEQ multiplex PCR, the repertoire was profiled, and TCRdb retains in-frame clones only, with some absent. Its table records about 58,000 clones. To note about this clone: The junction does not match germline at one end; this may be a read error.

The CDR3 totals 14 residues. CDR1 is LNHDA and CDR2 is SQIVND in the germline V gene (reference sequence). The sample taken for sequencing was PBMCs. The V call is TRBV19, the J call TRBJ2-1; D not certain. This receptor was identified in a male donor in good health and CMV-seronegative. The CDR3 loop is CASSIRSSDNEQFF. CDR3 nucleotide sequence: TGTGCCAGTAGTATAAGAAGCTCCGACAATGAGCAGTTCTTC.